Below are 28 T cell receptor beta chains sequenced from a single sample in a study of blood T cell repertoires in COVID-19. Repertoires were generated with immunoSEQ multiplex PCR, while TCRdb's copy carries only in-frame clones and drops some. The sample includes roughly 230,000 clones, about four fifths of them seen just once. What was sequenced was peripheral blood. These receptors were taken from a man between 45 and 60 years old with active or convalescent COVID-19.

The chain joins TRBV7-8 to TRBJ1-1; a possible D gene is TRBD1 (6 bases). Deletions cut 5 bases from V and 5 bases from J, with 18 bases between. CDR3 size: 15 residues. The germline V gene has CDR1 SGHVS and CDR2 FQNEAQ. The CDR3 loop is CASSPLRGRGTEAFF. CDR3 DNA sequence: TGTGCCAGCAGCCCCCTAAGGGGTAGGGGGACTGAAGCTTTCTTT.

The rearrangement links TRBV19 to TRBJ2-2; D gene unclear. Per the germline V gene, CDR1 is LNHDA and CDR2 is SQIVND (reference sequence). The V end lost 5 bases, the J end lost 5 bases, and 12 bases lay between the germline ends. The CDR3 has 14 amino acids. Here the CDR3 DNA reads TGTGCCAGTAGTTTTCTCCAGGCTACCGGGGAGCTGTTTTTT. Protein: CASSFLQATGELFF.

This chain connects TRBV2 to TRBJ2-1; D possibly corresponds to TRBD2 (5 bases). The V and J ends lost 6 bases and 1 base respectively, with 7 bases between them. Germline V gene data show CDR1 as SNHLY and CDR2 as FYNNEI. This CDR3 spans 13 amino acids. CDR3 in amino acids: CASSEGSYNEQFF. In nucleotides, the CDR3 is TGTGCCAGCAGCGAGGGTTCCTACAATGAGCAGTTCTTC.

This clone was counted a single time. The chain links TRBV28 to TRBJ2-3; a possible D gene is TRBD2 (7 bases). V was shortened by 5 bases and J by 2 bases, with 20 bases between the two germline ends. Germline CDR1 and CDR2: MDHEN and SYDVKM. This CDR3 spans 17 amino acids. CDR3 sequence (DNA): TGTGCCAGCAGTCGTAGTGGGGGGGCCCGGGACACAGATACGCAGTATTTT. Encoded protein: CASSRSGGARDTDTQYF.

The chain joins TRBV7-2 to TRBJ1-5; D is uncertain. CDR1 is SGHTA and CDR2 is FQGNSA in the germline V gene. The CDR3 covers 14 residues. V lost 4 bases and J 6 bases, leaving 13 bases between the germline ends. The CDR3 DNA is TGTGCCAGCAGCTCAGAGAGGGAGGGTCAGCCCCAGCATTTT. Its translation is CASSSEREGQPQHF.

The V gene is TRBV11-2, the J gene TRBJ1-4; 12 bases are a match to TRBD1. The CDR3 is 18 amino acids. The germline CDR1 and CDR2 sequences are SGHAT and FQNNGV. V shed 4 bases, J shed 0 bases, and the junction held 6 bases outside the gene matches. The CDR3 reads CASSSTGTGGPTNEKLFF. The CDR3 DNA follows: TGTGCCAGCAGCTCCACCGGGACAGGGGGCCCAACTAATGAAAAACTGTTTTTT.

The V call is TRBV5-1, the J call TRBJ1-1; D gene ambiguous. The CDR3 runs to 14 residues. Germline V CDR1 and CDR2: SGHRS, YFSETQ. V lost 3 bases and J lost 1, with 10 bases in between. CDR3 amino acids: CASSSGKRNTEAFF. Here the CDR3 DNA reads TGCGCCAGCAGCTCCGGGAAGCGGAACACTGAAGCTTTCTTT.

The chain combines TRBV5-1 with TRBJ2-1, with D possibly matching TRBD2 (6 bases). V lost 4 bases to trimming and J lost 0 bases, with 14 bases between them. CDR1 and CDR2 from the germline V gene are SGHRS and YFSETQ. The CDR3 length is 16 residues. Here the CDR3 DNA reads TGCGCCAGCAGCCTCGAAGGCGGGGCCTCCTACAATGAGCAGTTCTTC. Translation gives CASSLEGGASYNEQFF.

The J gene is TRBJ1-1, the V gene TRBV14; D unresolved. The CDR3 spans 14 residues. Trimming took off 2 bases at V and 6 bases at J, with 13 bases between the two ends. CDR1 and CDR2 (germline): SGHDN, FVKESK. This CDR3 reads CASSQRGQGAEAFF. Here the CDR3 DNA reads TGTGCCAGCAGCCAACGGGGTCAAGGAGCTGAAGCTTTCTTT.

The chain uses TRBV5-4 and TRBJ2-1; 10 bases align to TRBD2. The junction had 5 bases not matched to a gene; V was cut back by 4 bases and J by 4 bases. The CDR3 consists of 15 residues. Germline V lookup: CDR1 SGHNT, CDR2 YYREEE (reference sequence). The CDR3, as DNA: TGTGCCAGCAGCCCCGGGACTAGCGTTTACAATGAGCAGTTCTTC. Amino acids: CASSPGTSVYNEQFF.

The V call is TRBV7-3, the J call TRBJ2-7, with 7 bases fitting TRBD2. The V segment lost 2 bases and the J segment 1 base; nucleotides outside the gene matches: 5. The CDR3 runs 15 residues. CDR1 SGHTA and CDR2 FQGTGA come from the germline V gene. This CDR3 is CASSLGASGSYEQYF. The CDR3 DNA reads TGTGCCAGCAGCTTAGGGGCTAGCGGTTCCTACGAGCAGTACTTC.

The J gene is TRBJ1-4, the V gene TRBV5-4; D not certain. Germline V CDR1 and CDR2: SGHNT, YYREEE (reference sequence). The V end was cut by 3 bases, the J end by 7 bases, with 16 bases between. The CDR3 consists of 15 residues. The DNA for the CDR3 is TGTGCCAGCAGCTGGATGGCCTTTAGAGGTGAAAAACTGTTTTTT. Protein: CASSWMAFRGEKLFF.

Only a few counts were recorded for this clone. The V gene is TRBV27, the J gene TRBJ1-4, with TRBD1 matching over 9 bases. This CDR3 contains 14 residues. V dropped 6 bases and J dropped 8; count of bases not matched to a gene: 7. The germline gives CDR1 MNHEY, CDR2 SMNVEV (reference sequence). CDR3 DNA: TGTGCCAGCAGAAACAGGGGGCGTCAAGAAAAACTGTTTTTT. Translating gives CASRNRGRQEKLFF.

The chain has TRBV11-2 and TRBJ2-1, with a weak D call TRBD2 (5 bases). Germline V lookup: CDR1 SGHAT, CDR2 FQNNGV. This CDR3 contains 17 residues. V was trimmed by 5 bases and J by 2 bases, leaving 19 bases between them. The chain's CDR3 is CASSPVRGMVAYNEQFF. In nucleotides, the CDR3 is TGTGCCAGCAGCCCCGTACGAGGGATGGTCGCCTACAATGAGCAGTTCTTC.

The count of this clone is one. V usage is TRBV19 and J usage is TRBJ1-2; 8 bases agree with TRBD1. Germline CDR1 is LNHDA and CDR2 is SQIVND (reference sequence). After removal of 5 bases from V and 6 bases from J, the junction contained 5 bases not matched to a gene. The CDR3 is 13 amino acids. CDR3 sequence reads: CASSVDRGDGYTF. CDR3 nucleotide sequence: TGTGCCAGTAGTGTCGACAGGGGTGATGGCTACACCTTC.

The chain uses TRBV6-5 and TRBJ1-5; tentatively, D is TRBD1 (5 bases). Between the trimmed V and J ends, which lost 9 bases and 7 bases, there was a span of 16 bases. Germline-derived CDR1 and CDR2 are MNHEY and SVGAGI. This CDR3 comprises 13 residues. CDR3 DNA: TGTGCCAGTGCCAGGCAGGGTCAACAGCCCCAGCATTTT. Its protein is CASARQGQQPQHF.

In regard to this clone: This same CDR3 is encoded by further DNA sequences in the sample. The chain joins TRBV18 to TRBJ1-4; perhaps TRBD1 as D (6 bases). The V gene lost 0 bases and the J gene lost 4 bases, with 9 bases spanning the gap. The CDR3 has 15 amino acids. Germline V gene data show CDR1 as KGHSH and CDR2 as LQKENI. The CDR3 nucleotides read TGTGCCAGCTCACCACCGGGGGGGCTTAATGAAAAACTGTTTTTT. This sequence encodes CASSPPGGLNEKLFF. Variable domain in full (rest from reference TRBV18 and TRBJ1-4): NAGVMQNPRHLVRRRGQEARLRCSPMKGHSHVYWYRQLPEEGLKFMVYLQKENIIDESGMPKERFSAEFPKEGPSILRIQQVVRGDSAAYFCASSPPGGLNEKLFFGSGTQLSVL.

The chain employs TRBV7-9 and TRBJ1-6; weak D call: TRBD1 (5 bases). Germline CDR1 reads SEHNR; CDR2 reads FQNEAQ (reference sequence). The length of the CDR3 is 14 residues. With 3 bases removed from V and 5 bases from J, the gap between germline ends came to 8 bases. CDR3 in amino acids: CASSFGGNNSPLHF. Here the CDR3 DNA reads TGTGCCAGCAGCTTTGGGGGGAATAATTCACCCCTCCACTTT.

This sequence joins TRBV7-2 and TRBJ2-1; tentative D call: TRBD1 (5 bases). The CDR3 covers 16 residues. CDR1 SGHTA and CDR2 FQGNSA come from the germline V gene. Trimming cost V 5 bases and J 9 bases, with 23 bases left between them. DNA for the CDR3: TGTGCCAGCAGCCGCCAGGGTCAATCATCTACGGGTGAGCAGTTCTTC. Translating it yields CASSRQGQSSTGEQFF. Full variable domain (remainder filled in from reference TRBV7-2 and TRBJ2-1): GAGVSQSPSNKVTEKGKDVELRCDPISGHTALYWYRQSLGQGLEFLIYFQGNSAPDKSGLPSDRFSAERTGGSVSTLTIQRTQQEDSAVYLCASSRQGQSSTGEQFFGPGTRLTVL.

This clone was recorded once. The chain recombines TRBV19 with TRBJ2-1, with 7 bases lining up with TRBD1. The CDR3 extends over 14 amino acids. The germline gives CDR1 LNHDA, CDR2 SQIVND (reference sequence). Trimming removed 5 bases from V and 9 bases from J; junction bases left unmatched: 10. CDR3 in amino acids: CASSPDRTDAEQFF. CDR3 sequence (DNA): TGTGCCAGTAGTCCGGACAGGACGGACGCTGAGCAGTTCTTC.

The rearrangement uses TRBV19 and TRBJ1-2; 9 bases are a match to TRBD1. Per the germline V gene, CDR1 is LNHDA and CDR2 is SQIVND (reference sequence). V shed 7 bases, J shed 8 bases, and the junction held 11 bases outside the gene matches. The CDR3 length is 14 residues. DNA of the CDR3: TGTGCCAGTACCGAACAGGGGGCGTTGGGAGGCTACACCTTC. Translating gives CASTEQGALGGYTF.

This clone was seen a single time. The CDR3 DNA reads as TGCGCCAGCAGCCAAGAGGGGGGACCCCCCTACGAGCAGTACTTC. Its translation is CASSQEGGPPYEQYF. The J gene is TRBJ2-7, the V gene TRBV4-1; the D gene is possibly TRBD2 (6 bases). Germline V gene sequence: CDR1 MGHRA, CDR2 YSYEKL. V gave up 0 bases and J gave up 2 bases, with 11 bases separating them. This CDR3 has 15 amino acids.

This clone was detected a few times. The V gene is TRBV3-1 (or the pseudogene TRBV3-2), the J gene TRBJ1-2, with 8 bases that match TRBD1. This CDR3 is built from 14 residues. Trimming took 4 bases from V and 3 from J; bases not matched to a gene: 4. Germline V lookup: CDR1 LGHDT, CDR2 YNNKEL (reference sequence). The CDR3 DNA sequence: TGTGCCAGCAGCCCCACAGGGGGGGACTATGGCTACACCTTC. Its protein product is CASSPTGGDYGYTF.

The rearrangement joins TRBV30 to TRBJ2-5; TRBD2 might be the D (6 bases). V lost 2 bases to trimming and J lost 4 bases, with 14 bases between them. Looked up from germline, CDR1 is GTSNPN and CDR2 is SVGIG (reference sequence). CDR3 size: 14 residues. CDR3 DNA: TGTGCCTGGAGTCTGGCGGGACGCCCAGAGACCCAGTACTTC. Its translation is CAWSLAGRPETQYF.

This rearrangement joins TRBV6-2 or TRBV6-3 to TRBJ1-5; 8 bases map to TRBD1. The germline CDR1 and CDR2 sequences are MNHEY and SVGEGT. This CDR3 is 16 amino acids long. V shed 4 bases, J shed 4 bases, and the junction held 9 bases outside the gene matches. CDR3 sequence reads: CASSSWDRQENQPQHF. CDR3 in DNA: TGTGCCAGCAGTTCTTGGGACAGGCAAGAAAATCAGCCCCAGCATTTT.

This clone was detected once. The CDR3 DNA reads TGTGCCTGCGATAGACAGGAAAAACTGTTTTTT. As protein: CACDRQEKLFF. The chain joins TRBV30 to TRBJ1-4; D is perhaps TRBD1 (5 bases). Trimming took 6 bases from V and 8 from J, leaving 10 bases between them. The CDR3 spans 11 residues. Germline loops: CDR1 GTSNPN, CDR2 SVGIG (reference sequence).

The chain carries TRBV19 and TRBJ1-5; 7 bases line up with TRBD1. Germline V gene sequence: CDR1 LNHDA, CDR2 SQIVND (reference sequence). J lost 4 bases, V lost 7 bases, and 13 bases had no gene match. The CDR3 length is 16 residues. CDR3 bases: TGTGCCAGTACCCAGGGGGGTCCAGGAGGAAATCAGCCCCAGCATTTT. This sequence encodes CASTQGGPGGNQPQHF.

The CDR3 loop is CASSWGGGDEQYF. CDR3 nucleotide sequence: TGTGCCAGCAGCTGGGGAGGGGGTGACGAGCAGTACTTC. The chain uses TRBV6-5 and TRBJ2-7; D perhaps matches TRBD2 (7 bases). V was pared by 6 bases and J by 5 bases, with 14 bases between. Germline V gene lookup returns CDR1 MNHEY and CDR2 SVGAGI. This CDR3 is 13 amino acids long.